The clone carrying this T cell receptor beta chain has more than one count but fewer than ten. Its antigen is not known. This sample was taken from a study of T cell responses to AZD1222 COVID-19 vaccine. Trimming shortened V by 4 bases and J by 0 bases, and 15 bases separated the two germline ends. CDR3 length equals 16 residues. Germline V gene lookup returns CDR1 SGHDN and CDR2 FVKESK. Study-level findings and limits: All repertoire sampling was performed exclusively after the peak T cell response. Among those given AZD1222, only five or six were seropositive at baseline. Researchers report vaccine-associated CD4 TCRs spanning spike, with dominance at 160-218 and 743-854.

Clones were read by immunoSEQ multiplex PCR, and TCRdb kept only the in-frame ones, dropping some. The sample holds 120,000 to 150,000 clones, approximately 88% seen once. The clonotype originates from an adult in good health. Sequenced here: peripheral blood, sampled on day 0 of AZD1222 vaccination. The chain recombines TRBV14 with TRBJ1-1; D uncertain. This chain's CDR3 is CASSRAFRQMNTEAFF. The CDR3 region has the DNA TGTGCCAGCAGCCGCGCCTTCCGGCAGATGAACACTGAAGCTTTCTTT. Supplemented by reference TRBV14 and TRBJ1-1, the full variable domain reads EAGVTQFPSHSVIEKGQTVTLRCDPISGHDNLYWYRRVMGKEIKFLLHFVKESKQDESGMPNNRFLAERTGGTYSTLKVQPAELEDSGVYFCASSRAFRQMNTEAFFGQGTRLTVV.